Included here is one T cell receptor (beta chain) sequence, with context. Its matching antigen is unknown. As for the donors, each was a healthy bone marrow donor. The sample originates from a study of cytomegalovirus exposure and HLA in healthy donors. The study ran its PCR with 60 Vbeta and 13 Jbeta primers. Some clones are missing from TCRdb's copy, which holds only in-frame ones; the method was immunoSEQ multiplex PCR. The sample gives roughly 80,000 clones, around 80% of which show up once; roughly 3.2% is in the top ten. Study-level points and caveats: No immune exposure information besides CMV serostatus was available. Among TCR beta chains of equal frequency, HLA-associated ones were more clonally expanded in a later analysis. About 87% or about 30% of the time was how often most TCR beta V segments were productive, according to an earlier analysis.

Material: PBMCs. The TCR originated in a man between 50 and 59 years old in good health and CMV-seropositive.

As DNA, the CDR3 is TGTGCCAGCATGGGACAGGGAATAGAGACCCAGTACTTC. It codes for CASMGQGIETQYF. The chain is built from TRBV27 and TRBJ2-5; TRBD1 agrees at 9 bases. V shed 7 bases and J 4 bases; nucleotides not matched to a gene: 4. This CDR3 comprises 13 residues. Germline CDR1 is MNHEY and CDR2 is SMNVEV (reference sequence).